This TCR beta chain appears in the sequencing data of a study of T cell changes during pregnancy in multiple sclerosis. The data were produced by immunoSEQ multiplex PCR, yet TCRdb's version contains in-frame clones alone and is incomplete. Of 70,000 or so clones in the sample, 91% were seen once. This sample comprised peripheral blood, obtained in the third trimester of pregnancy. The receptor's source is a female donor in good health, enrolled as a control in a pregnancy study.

This chain's CDR3 is CASSLGGTGGDEQFF. DNA for the CDR3: TGTGCCAGCAGCTTAGGGGGGACTGGGGGGGATGAGCAGTTCTTC. This chain uses TRBV7-2 with TRBJ2-1, with 7 positions matching TRBD2. The CDR3 covers 15 residues. J was trimmed by 8 bases and V by 1 base; bases with no gene match: 8. In germline, CDR1 is SGHTA, CDR2 FQGNSA.